This T cell receptor beta chain was recorded in a study of tissue T cells after allogeneic stem cell transplantation. Clones were read by immunoSEQ multiplex PCR, and TCRdb kept only the in-frame ones, dropping some. The repertoire consists of about 48,000 clones, with 65% to 80% occurring once and the leading ten covering under 0.9%. The count of this clone is one. The antigen remains undetermined. Gene names denote mouse genes. The sequenced fragment ends 1 residue before the CDR3 boundary, so the rest is inferred from the germline J gene. From germline, CDR1 is FNHDT and CDR2 SITEND (reference sequence). J gave up 5 bases and V 4 bases, and 3 bases lay outside the gene matches. The CDR3 extends over 14 amino acids. Regarding the study as a whole: Motif-based clustering found tissue-specific repertoire signatures shared across patients, though few clones were shared. Limitations included a small, clinically heterogeneous cohort and limited sampling depth. The study did not identify alloreactive or antigen-specific tissue TCRs, and some clones might be persisting host cells. Anatomically similar tissues had similar TCR repertoires within each patient.

Input material: sorted cells pooled from one or two spleens. The TCR sequence derives from a pool of C57BL/6 mice in good health. V gene TRBV19 combines with J gene TRBJ2-1; 10 nucleotides line up with TRBD2. Partial CDR3 DNA: TGTGCCAGCAGTCACTGGGGGGGTGATGCTGAGCAGTTC. This gives the protein CASSHWGGDAEQF. The entire CDR3 protein reads CASSHWGGDAEQFF.